This T cell receptor beta chain comes out of a study of shared clonotypes between healthy human individuals (TCRdb year 2020). Regarding the study in general: A couple of women and a few men aged 18 to 49 years were included in the cohort. To estimate repertoire size and how much clonotypes are shared between individuals, the study performed deep sequencing of blood TCR repertoires from roughly five healthy adults. Different laboratories and diverse techniques were used to prepare libraries and sequence TCR repertoires, to increase sequencing depth and limit assay-specific biases. For each donor, three plates each were used for CD4 naive and CD4 memory, two plates were used for CD8 naive, and one plate was used for CD8 memory. Per donor, leukapheresis produced somewhere between about 0.8 and 9.5 billion PBMCs.

Using the deep immunoSEQ assay, TCR CDR3 regions were amplified from genomic DNA by multiplex PCR. Genomic DNA extracted from each cell subset was distributed evenly over all wells of several immunoSEQ 96-well plates, and each plate served as one replicate. Each replicate PCR for sorted subsets received around 0.2 ug genomic DNA, equal to tens of thousands of T cell genomes. Purified libraries were measured with a Qubit 3.0 fluorometer, size-checked on a Bioanalyzer 2100, and measured again with the KAPA Library Quantification kit. A separate single-read 150-cycle Illumina NextSeq 550 flow cell was used to sequence each immunoSEQ 96-well plate. The paper's processing steps were these. Because the immunoSEQ output included only junctional sequences and no quality scores, the filtering could not be the same as the filtering used for full-length reads. Sequences were annotated with PyIR, a Python wrapper for IgBLAST v1.9, using IMGT germline references to assign V/J genes and CDR3. Reads were filtered out if the reads had weak V/J assignments (E-value above 1e-6), no CDR3, stop codons, out-of-frame junctions, or ambiguous translated residues. V3J clonotypes were defined by identical inferred V gene, J gene, and CDR3 amino acid sequence. Percentage overlap between repertoires was calculated by dividing the number of shared unique clonotypes by the size of the smaller repertoire. Repertoire richness was assessed with RTK rarefaction, the Chao1 estimator, and Recon v2.1 estimates of unobserved clonotypes. Generation probabilities for all TCRbeta clonotypes obtained by the gDNA method from a few donors were computed using OLGA. TCRdb took over this immuneACCESS table, retaining in-frame rearrangements with V and J assigned. Such tables are incomplete; in checked studies, under half of the missing clones stem from an unresolved V gene, and the remainder is unexplained. The V and J calls and clone size come from that table; D and trimming were worked out from the DNA. The table for this sample lists over 2,000,000 clones; 80% to 95% of them were counted only once. The leading ten clones occupy around 1.7% of the sample.

CD8 naive samples were CD45RO-negative cells positively selected for CCR7, giving a CD45RA+CCR7+ population that excluded TemRA cells. Healthy HIV-negative adults with no recently reported acute infections or vaccinations were included as donors. Every donor was a Caucasian adult living in Nashville, Tennessee, USA. Blood was obtained by leukapheresis, after which PBMCs were separated by Ficoll-Histopaque density gradient centrifugation and cryopreserved in liquid nitrogen vapor phase. Analytical flow cytometry was used to check the purity and quantity of every magnetically sorted T cell population. Each sorted fraction had its genomic DNA isolated and then quantified by UV absorbance on a Nanodrop 2000c. A remark on this clone: The specificity of this receptor is unknown. Base-call qualities are not available, and no considerably larger clone is one nucleotide away.

Reading from cysteine to phenylalanine, the CDR3 counts 15 amino acids. Just the 45-base CDR3 DNA is kept, in frame starting at base 1. Per the germline V gene (reference sequence), SGHNT is the CDR1 and YYREEE is the CDR2. V and J lose 0 bases and 5 bases, and a span of 14 bases separates them. Points the paper makes about the study in general: Based on pairwise subsampling, the degree of clonotype sharing among donors was expected to be affected by sequencing depth. Sampling was restricted to blood, and TCR repertoires in tissue are likely to differ from TCR repertoires in blood. Compared with non-shared clonotypes, clonotypes shared by all four sorted-subset donors had higher generation probabilities. Naive subsets generally had larger estimated clonotype richness than memory subsets did. Even with the large sequencing depth, rarefaction of the sorted-subset datasets indicated that sequencing was incomplete. Roughly 5% of naive CD4, 3.5% of naive CD8, approximately 2% of memory CD4, and 0.35% to 0.5% of memory CD8 clonotypes were shared across several donors. Because the study included a small number of donors, the genetic and exposure-history diversity represented was limited.

The sequence was collected from a man in his late teens or twenties in good health. Some clones in this sample may be carry-over from other donors' samples. The sequence links TRBV5-4 to TRBJ2-5, with TRBD2 tentatively as D gene (5 bases match). The specimen was naive CD8+ T cells from PBMCs. According to the study, the label for this sample's cell subset or site signals: CD45RA+CCR7+. In nucleotide form, the sequence is TGTGCCAGCAGCTTGGCCCGGGATCCGTCGGAGACCCAGTACTTC. This yields the protein CASSLARDPSETQYF.